This T cell receptor beta chain was obtained from a study of breast tumors, draining lymph nodes, adjacent tissues. The V end lost 1 base, the J end lost 0 bases, and 8 bases lay between the germline ends. This CDR3 is built from 15 residues. The germline CDR1 and CDR2 sequences are SGHRS and YFSETQ. The study, taken as a whole, reports: Findings are consistent with lymph node origin and intratumoral expansion of most tumor T cells. Tumor T cell lymph node origin was a supported hypothesis, not proven. Compared with lymph nodes, tumors were less diverse; compared with nontumor tissue, more.

Samples came from axillary lymph nodes draining the breast cancer. Remarks on this clonotype: Its antigen is currently unknown.

TCRdb used MiXCR to reprocess the multiplex PCR reads, holding one entry per CDR3 protein. The sample records roughly 120,000 distinct CDR3 sequences, nearly 20% being singletons. The TCR was taken from a female donor with breast cancer. Some clones in this sample may be carry-over from other donors' samples. The sequenced material came from axillary lymph node tissue. The gene calls are TRBV5-1 and TRBJ2-4; weak D call: TRBD1 (5 bases). CDR3 amino acids: CASSLSGLAKNIQYF. The CDR3 DNA reads TGCGCCAGCAGCTTGTCAGGGCTAGCCAAAAACATTCAGTACTTC. Filled out from reference TRBV5-1 and TRBJ2-4, the complete variable domain reads KAGVTQTPRYLIKTRGQQVTLSCSPISGHRSVSWYQQTPGQGLQFLFEYFSETQRNKGNFPGRFSGRQFSNSRSEMNVSTLELGDSALYLCASSLSGLAKNIQYFGAGTRLSVL.